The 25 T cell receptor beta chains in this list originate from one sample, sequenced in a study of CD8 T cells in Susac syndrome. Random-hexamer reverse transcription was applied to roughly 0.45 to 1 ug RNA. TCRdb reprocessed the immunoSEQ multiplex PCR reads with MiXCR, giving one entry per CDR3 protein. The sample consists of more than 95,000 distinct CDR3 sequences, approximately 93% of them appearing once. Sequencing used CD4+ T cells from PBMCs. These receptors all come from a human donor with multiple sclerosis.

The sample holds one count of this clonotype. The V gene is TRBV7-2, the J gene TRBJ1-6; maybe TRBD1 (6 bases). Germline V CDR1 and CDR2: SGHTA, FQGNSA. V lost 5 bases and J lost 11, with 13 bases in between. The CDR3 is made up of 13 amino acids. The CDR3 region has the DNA TGTGCCAGCAGCCCAAACAGGGAACCACCCCTCCACTTT. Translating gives CASSPNREPPLHF.

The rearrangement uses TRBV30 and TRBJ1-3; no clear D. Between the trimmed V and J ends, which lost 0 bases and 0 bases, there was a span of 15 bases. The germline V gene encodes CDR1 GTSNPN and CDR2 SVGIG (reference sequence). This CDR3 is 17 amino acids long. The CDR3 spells CAWSVRFITSSGNTIYF. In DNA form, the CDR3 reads TGTGCCTGGAGTGTACGATTTATAACGAGCTCTGGAAACACCATATATTTT. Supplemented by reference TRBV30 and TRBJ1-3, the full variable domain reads SQTIHQWPATLVQPVGSPLSLECTVEGTSNPNLYWYRQAAGRGLQLLFYSVGIGQISSEVPQNLSASRPQDRQFILSSKKLLLSDSGFYLCAWSVRFITSSGNTIYFGEGSWLTVV.

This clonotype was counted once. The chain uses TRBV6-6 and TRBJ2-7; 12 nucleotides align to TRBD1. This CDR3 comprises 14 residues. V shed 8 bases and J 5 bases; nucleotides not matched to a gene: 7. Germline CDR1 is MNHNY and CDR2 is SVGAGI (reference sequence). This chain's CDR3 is CASGRGTGGNEQYF. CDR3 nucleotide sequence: TGTGCCAGCGGGCGAGGGACAGGGGGCAACGAGCAGTACTTC.

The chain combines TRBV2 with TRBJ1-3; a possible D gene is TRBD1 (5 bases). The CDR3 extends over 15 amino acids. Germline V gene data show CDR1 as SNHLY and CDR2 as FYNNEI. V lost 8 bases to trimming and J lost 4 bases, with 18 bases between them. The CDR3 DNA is TGTGCCAGCCGGGGGGACGGACCTCAGGGAAACACCATATATTTT. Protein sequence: CASRGDGPQGNTIYF. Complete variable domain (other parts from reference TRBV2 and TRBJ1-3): EPEVTQTPSHQVTQMGQEVILRCVPISNHLYFYWYRQILGQKVEFLVSFYNNEISEKSEIFDDQFSVERPDGSNFTLKIRSTKLEDSAMYFCASRGDGPQGNTIYFGEGSWLTVV.

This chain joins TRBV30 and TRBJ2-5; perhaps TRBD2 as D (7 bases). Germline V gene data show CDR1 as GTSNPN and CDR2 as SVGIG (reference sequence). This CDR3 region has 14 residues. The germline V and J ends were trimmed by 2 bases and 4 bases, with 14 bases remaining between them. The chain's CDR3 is CAWSFGGAVETQYF. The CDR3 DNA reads TGTGCCTGGAGTTTTGGGGGGGCTGTAGAGACCCAGTACTTC.

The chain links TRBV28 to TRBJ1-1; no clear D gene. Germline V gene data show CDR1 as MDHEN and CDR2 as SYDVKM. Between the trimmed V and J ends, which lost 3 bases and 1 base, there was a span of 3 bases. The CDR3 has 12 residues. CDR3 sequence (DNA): TGTGCCAGCAGTTTGGCGAACACTGAAGCTTTCTTT. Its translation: CASSLANTEAFF.

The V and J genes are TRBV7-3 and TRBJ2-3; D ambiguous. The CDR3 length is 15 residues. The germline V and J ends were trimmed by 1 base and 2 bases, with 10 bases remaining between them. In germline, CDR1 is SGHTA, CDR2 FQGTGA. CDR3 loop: CASSLKGPLTDTQYF. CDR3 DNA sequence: TGTGCCAGCAGCTTAAAAGGCCCGCTCACAGATACGCAGTATTTT.

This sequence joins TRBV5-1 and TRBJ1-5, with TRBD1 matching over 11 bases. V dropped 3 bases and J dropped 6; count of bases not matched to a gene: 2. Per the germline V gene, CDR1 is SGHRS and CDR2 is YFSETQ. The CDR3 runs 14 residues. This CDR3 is CASSSGQGAQPQHF. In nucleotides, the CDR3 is TGCGCCAGCAGCTCCGGACAGGGGGCTCAGCCCCAGCATTTT. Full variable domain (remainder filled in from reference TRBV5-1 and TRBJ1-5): KAGVTQTPRYLIKTRGQQVTLSCSPISGHRSVSWYQQTPGQGLQFLFEYFSETQRNKGNFPGRFSGRQFSNSRSEMNVSTLELGDSALYLCASSSGQGAQPQHFGDGTRLSIL.

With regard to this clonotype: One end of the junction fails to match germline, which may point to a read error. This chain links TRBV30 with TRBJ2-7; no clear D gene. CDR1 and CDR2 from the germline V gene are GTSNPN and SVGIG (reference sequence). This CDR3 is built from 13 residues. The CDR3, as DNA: TGTGCCTGGAGTCTAGAAAGGTCCTACGAGCAGCACTTC. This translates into CAWSLERSYEQHF.

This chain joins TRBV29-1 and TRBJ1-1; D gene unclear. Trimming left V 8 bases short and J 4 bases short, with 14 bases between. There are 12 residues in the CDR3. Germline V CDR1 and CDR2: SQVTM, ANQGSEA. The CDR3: CSSSRGLTEAFF. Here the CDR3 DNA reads TGCAGCTCTAGTAGAGGGCTCACTGAAGCTTTCTTT.

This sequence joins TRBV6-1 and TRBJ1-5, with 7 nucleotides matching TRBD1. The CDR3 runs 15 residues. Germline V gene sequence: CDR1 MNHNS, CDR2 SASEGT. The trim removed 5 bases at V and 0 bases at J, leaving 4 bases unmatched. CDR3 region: CASSRQGYSNQPQHF. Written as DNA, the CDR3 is TGTGCCAGCAGTCGACAGGGCTATAGCAATCAGCCCCAGCATTTT.

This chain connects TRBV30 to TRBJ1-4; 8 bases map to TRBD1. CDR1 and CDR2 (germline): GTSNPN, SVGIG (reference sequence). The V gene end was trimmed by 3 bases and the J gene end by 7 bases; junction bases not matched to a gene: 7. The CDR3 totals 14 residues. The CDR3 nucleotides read TGTGCCTGGAGCCTCGGGACAGGTCGTGAAAAACTGTTTTTT. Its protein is CAWSLGTGREKLFF.

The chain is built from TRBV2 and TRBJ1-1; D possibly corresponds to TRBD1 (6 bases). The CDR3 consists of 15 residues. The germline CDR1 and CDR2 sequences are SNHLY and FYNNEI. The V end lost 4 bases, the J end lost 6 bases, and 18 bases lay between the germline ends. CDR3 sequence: CASSGEFYRAAEAFF. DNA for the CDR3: TGTGCCAGCAGTGGAGAATTCTACAGGGCCGCTGAAGCTTTCTTT.

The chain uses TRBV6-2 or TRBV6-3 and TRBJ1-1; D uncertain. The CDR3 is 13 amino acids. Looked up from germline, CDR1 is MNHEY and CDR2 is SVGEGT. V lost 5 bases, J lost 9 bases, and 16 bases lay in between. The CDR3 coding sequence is TGTGCCAGCAGTCAAACCGGAACCTATAAAGCTTTCTTT. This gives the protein CASSQTGTYKAFF.

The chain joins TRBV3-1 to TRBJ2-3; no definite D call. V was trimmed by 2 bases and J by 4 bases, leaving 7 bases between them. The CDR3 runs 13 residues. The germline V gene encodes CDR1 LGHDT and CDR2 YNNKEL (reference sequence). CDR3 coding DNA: TGTGCCAGCAGCCAACTATACGCAGATACGCAGTATTTT. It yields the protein CASSQLYADTQYF.

The CDR3 is CASSYGPRWESGNTIYF. For the CDR3, the DNA is TGTGCCAGCAGTTACGGGCCTAGGTGGGAATCTGGAAACACCATATATTTT. The V gene is TRBV6-5, the J gene TRBJ1-3; D remains ambiguous. This CDR3 comprises 17 residues. The germline gives CDR1 MNHEY, CDR2 SVGAGI. The V gene lost 2 bases and the J gene lost 1 base, with 15 bases spanning the gap.

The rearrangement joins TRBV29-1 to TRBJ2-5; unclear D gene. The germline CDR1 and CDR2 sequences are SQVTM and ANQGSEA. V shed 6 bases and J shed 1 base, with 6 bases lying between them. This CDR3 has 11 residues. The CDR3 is CSVTVQETQYF. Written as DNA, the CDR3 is TGCAGCGTGACCGTCCAAGAGACCCAGTACTTC. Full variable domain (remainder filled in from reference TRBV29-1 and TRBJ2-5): SAVISQKPSRDICQRGTSLTIQCQVDSQVTMMFWYRQQPGQSLTLIATANQGSEATYESGFVIDKFPISRPNLTFSTLTVSNMSPEDSSIYLCSVTVQETQYFGPGTRLLVL.

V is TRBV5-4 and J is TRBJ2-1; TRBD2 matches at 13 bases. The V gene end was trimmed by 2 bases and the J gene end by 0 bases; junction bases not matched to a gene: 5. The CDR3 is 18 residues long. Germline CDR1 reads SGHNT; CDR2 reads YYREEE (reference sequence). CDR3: CASSFGRTSGSSYNEQFF. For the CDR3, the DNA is TGTGCCAGCAGCTTTGGGAGGACTAGCGGGAGCTCCTACAATGAGCAGTTCTTC.

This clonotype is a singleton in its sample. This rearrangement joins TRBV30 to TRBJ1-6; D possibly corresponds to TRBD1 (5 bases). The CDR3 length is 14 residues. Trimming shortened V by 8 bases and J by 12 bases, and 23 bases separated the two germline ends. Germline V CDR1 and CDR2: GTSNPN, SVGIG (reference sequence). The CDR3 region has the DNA TGTGCCATTCGAATGGACACCTACGTCGGACCCCTCCACTTT. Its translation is CAIRMDTYVGPLHF. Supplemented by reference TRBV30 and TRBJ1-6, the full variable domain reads SQTIHQWPATLVQPVGSPLSLECTVEGTSNPNLYWYRQAAGRGLQLLFYSVGIGQISSEVPQNLSASRPQDRQFILSSKKLLLSDSGFYLCAIRMDTYVGPLHFGNGTRLTVT.

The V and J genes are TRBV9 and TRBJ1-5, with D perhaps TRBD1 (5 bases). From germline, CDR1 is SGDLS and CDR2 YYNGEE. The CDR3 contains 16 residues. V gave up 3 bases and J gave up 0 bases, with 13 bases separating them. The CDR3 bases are TGTGCCAGCAGCGCCGGACTGGGGCTTAGCAATCAGCCCCAGCATTTT. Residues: CASSAGLGLSNQPQHF.

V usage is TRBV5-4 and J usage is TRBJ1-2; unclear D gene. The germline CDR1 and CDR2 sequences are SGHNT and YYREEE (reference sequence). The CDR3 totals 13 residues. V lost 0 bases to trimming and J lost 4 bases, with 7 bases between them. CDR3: CASSLDESYGYTF. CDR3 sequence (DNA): TGTGCCAGCAGCTTGGACGAGTCCTATGGCTACACCTTC.

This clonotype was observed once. The CDR3, as DNA: TGTGCCAGCGCCGTGAGGGAGACCCAGTACTTC. It is translated as CASAVRETQYF. This rearrangement joins TRBV5-8 to TRBJ2-5; D gene unclear. The CDR3 spans 11 residues. Looked up from germline, CDR1 is SGHTS and CDR2 is YDEGEE. Trimming left V 7 bases short and J 5 bases short, with 9 bases between.

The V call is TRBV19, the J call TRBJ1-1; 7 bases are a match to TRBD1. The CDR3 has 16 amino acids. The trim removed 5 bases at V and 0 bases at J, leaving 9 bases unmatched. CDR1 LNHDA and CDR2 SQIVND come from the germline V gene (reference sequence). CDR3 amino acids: CASSRTRGRLNTEAFF. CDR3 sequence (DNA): TGTGCCAGTAGTCGGACTAGGGGGCGTCTGAACACTGAAGCTTTCTTT.

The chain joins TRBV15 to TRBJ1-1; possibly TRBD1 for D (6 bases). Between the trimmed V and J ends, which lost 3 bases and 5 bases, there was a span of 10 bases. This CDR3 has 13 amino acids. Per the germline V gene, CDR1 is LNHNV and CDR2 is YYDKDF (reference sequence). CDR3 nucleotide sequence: TGTGCCACCAGCAGGAACAGGGCGACTGAAGCTTTCTTT. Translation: CATSRNRATEAFF.

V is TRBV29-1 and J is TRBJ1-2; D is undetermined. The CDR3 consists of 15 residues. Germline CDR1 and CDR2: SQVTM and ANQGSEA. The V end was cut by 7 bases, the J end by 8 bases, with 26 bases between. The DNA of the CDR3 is TGCAGCGCCATGGGAGGGATCTTGGATCGAGAAGGCTACACCTTC. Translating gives CSAMGGILDREGYTF.